A selection of T cell receptor beta chains follows, all from one sample in a study of cytomegalovirus exposure and HLA in healthy donors. Repertoires were generated with immunoSEQ multiplex PCR, while TCRdb's copy carries only in-frame clones and drops some. The profile shows some 140,000 clones, roughly 79% of them singletons. Sequencing was performed on PBMCs. The source of these receptors is a woman aged 18-35 years in good health and CMV-seronegative. Each CDR3 is given with its conserved first and last residue. A D gene is named only where the DNA matches it firmly. Size is stated for part of the rows, as once, few or many counts, or as a class when the clone is expanded.

-	TRBV19	TRBJ2-7	-	TGTGCCAGTAGTCTCAGGGGCTATACCTACGAGCAGTACTTC	CASSLRGYTYEQYF
-	TRBV7-9	TRBJ1-2	TRBD1	TGTGCCAGCAGCTTACACGGCCAGGGGGTCTATGGCTACACCTTC	CASSLHGQGVYGYTF
-	TRBV15	TRBJ1-1	-	TGTGCCACCAGCAGAGATATAAGGGGTAACACTGAAGCTTTCTTT	CATSRDIRGNTEAFF
-	TRBV1	TRBJ2-1	-	TGCACCAGCAGCCAGGGTCAGACTAGCGGGTTGGGCAATGAGCAGTTCTTC	CTSSQGQTSGLGNEQFF
-	TRBV5-1	TRBJ2-7	TRBD2	TGCGCCAGCAGCTTGGGAGAGTTAGCGGGAGCTCGGAACGAGCAGTACTTC	CASSLGELAGARNEQYF
-	TRBV29-1	TRBJ1-4	-	TGCAGCGTTGAAGATCTGACATTTGGAGGTGAAAAACTGTTTTTT	CSVEDLTFGGEKLFF
-	TRBV6-5	TRBJ2-5	-	TGTGCCAGCAGTGAGGGGGGGAGGGGTGAGACCCAGTACTTC	CASSEGGRGETQYF
-	TRBV13	TRBJ2-4	-	TGTGCCAGCAGCGGATTAGCGGTGGACAAAAACATTCAGTACTTC	CASSGLAVDKNIQYF
-	TRBV10-3	TRBJ1-5	-	TGTGCCATCAGTGAGTCGACTCCAGGGTTGGATTATCAGCCCCAGCATTTT	CAISESTPGLDYQPQHF
-	TRBV15	TRBJ2-2	-	TGTGCCACCAGCAGGGGGACCCCGCGGGACGGGGAGCTGTTTTTT	CATSRGTPRDGELFF
few	TRBV19	TRBJ2-3	TRBD2	TGTGCCAGTAGTAGGTCCAGCGGGATGGGCCATTGGAGCACAGATACGCAGTATTTT	CASSRSSGMGHWSTDTQYF
-	TRBV7-9	TRBJ1-4	-	TGTGCCAGCAGCTTAGCGGGGCCCCGCAGTGAAAAACTGTTTTTT	CASSLAGPRSEKLFF
-	TRBV4-1	TRBJ2-2	TRBD1	TGCGCCAGCAGCCAAGATCGACCCGGGACAGGGACGGGCGGGGAGCTGTTTTTT	CASSQDRPGTGTGGELFF
-	TRBV4-1	TRBJ2-7	-	TGCGCCAGCAGCCAAGTCGAGGGAGCCACCTACGAGCAGTACTTC	CASSQVEGATYEQYF
-	TRBV12-2	TRBJ2-7	-	TGTGCAAGTCGCTTAGCGGGGCTTCGGCGGGGGCGGTACGAGCAGTACTTC	CASRLAGLRRGRYEQYF
-	TRBV5-1	TRBJ1-4	-	TGCGCCAGCAGCTTGTATCGCGGGGGCGCGCAGGGTGAAAAACTGTTTTTT	CASSLYRGGAQGEKLFF
-	TRBV19	TRBJ1-2	-	TGTGCCAGCAGAACGGGGAACTATGGCTACACCTTC	CASRTGNYGYTF
-	TRBV2	TRBJ1-1	-	TGTGCCAGCAGTGAAGCGCGGGGGGAGATGAACACTGAAGCTTTCTTT	CASSEARGEMNTEAFF
-	TRBV9	TRBJ2-3	TRBD2	TGTGCCAGCAGCCTTCGACTAGCGGGAGGAACAGATACGCAGTATTTT	CASSLRLAGGTDTQYF
-	TRBV4-2	TRBJ1-2	-	TGTGCCAGCAGCCAAGATCCGGGGGAGGGATATGGCTACACCTTC	CASSQDPGEGYGYTF
-	TRBV6-4	TRBJ2-2	-	TGTGCCAGCAGTCCACAGGGAACCGGGGAGCTGTTTTTT	CASSPQGTGELFF
-	TRBV27	TRBJ2-1	-	TGTGCCAGCAGTCCCAGTATCCCCAGCTCCTACAATGAGCAGTTCTTC	CASSPSIPSSYNEQFF
once	TRBV5-1	TRBJ2-2	TRBD1	TGCGCCAGCGGCCCAGGGGGTAACACCGGGGAGCTGTTTTTT	CASGPGGNTGELFF
few	TRBV5-1	TRBJ1-2	TRBD1	TGCGCCAGCAGCTCAGGGGGGCAGGGAATGGACTATGGCTACACCTTC	CASSSGGQGMDYGYTF
-	TRBV15	TRBJ2-7	TRBD2	TGTGCCCCTTCGAGCGGGACGGGGGGAGCCCTATGTCAGTACTTC	CAPSSGTGGALCQYF
once	TRBV30	TRBJ2-1	TRBD2	TGTGCCTGGAGTAGGACTAGCGGCTACAATGAGCAGTTCTTC	CAWSRTSGYNEQFF
-	TRBV28	TRBJ1-1	TRBD1	TGTGCCAGCACCGATACGGGACAGCGCCCGGGTACTGAAGCTTTCTTT	CASTDTGQRPGTEAFF
once	TRBV18	TRBJ2-1	-	TGTGCCAGCTCACCTCGGCTAGGGGCCTACAATGAGCAGTTCTTC	CASSPRLGAYNEQFF
-	TRBV4-2	TRBJ1-5	TRBD1	TGTGCCAGCAGCCAAGAAGCGGGACAGGGGACTCAGCCCCAGCATTTT	CASSQEAGQGTQPQHF
-	TRBV27	TRBJ2-1	TRBD1	TGTGCCAGCAGCCAGATACAGGGGGCCAATGAGCAGTTCTTC	CASSQIQGANEQFF
-	TRBV29-1	TRBJ1-1	-	TGCAGCGTTGCAGGGGTCTCGAACACTGAAGCTTTCTTT	CSVAGVSNTEAFF
-	TRBV7-2	TRBJ2-2	-	TGTGCCAGCAGCTCCGAGATCACCGGGGAGCTGTTTTTT	CASSSEITGELFF
-	TRBV6-4	TRBJ1-1	-	TGTGCCAGCAGTGACTCCCCAGACATGAACACTGAAGCTTTCTTT	CASSDSPDMNTEAFF
-	TRBV6-1	TRBJ2-3	TRBD1	TGTGCCAGCTCGAAGGCGCAGGGGGCAGATACGCAGTATTTT	CASSKAQGADTQYF
-	TRBV10-3	TRBJ2-7	TRBD1	TGTGCCATCAGTGGACCCGACAGGGGGATCTACGAGCAGTACTTC	CAISGPDRGIYEQYF
-	TRBV2	TRBJ2-2	-	TGTGCCAGCAGCGAAACGAGGAGCACCGGGGAGCTGTTTTTT	CASSETRSTGELFF
-	TRBV6-5	TRBJ1-1	-	TGTGCCAGCAGTTACTCAACAGGTGTCGGAGCTTTCTTT	CASSYSTGVGAFF
-	TRBV23-1	TRBJ2-2	-	TGCGCCAGCAGATCCCCCCCAGGGTCGAGCACCGGGGAGCTGTTTTTT	CASRSPPGSSTGELFF
-	TRBV4-2	TRBJ2-5	TRBD2	TGTGCCAGCAGCCAAAAGGGACTAGCGGGAGGACTTTACCAAGAGACCCAGTACTTC	CASSQKGLAGGLYQETQYF
-	TRBV4-1	TRBJ1-5	TRBD1	TGCGCCAGCAGCCAGACAGGGGCGCAGTGGCCCCAGCATTTT	CASSQTGAQWPQHF
-	TRBV29-1	TRBJ1-2	-	TGCAGCGTTGGAGGCGATGGCTACACCTTC	CSVGGDGYTF
-	TRBV18	TRBJ1-4	-	TGTGCCAGCTCCCTCCGTGGACAGCGTAATGAAAAACTGTTTTTT	CASSLRGQRNEKLFF
few	TRBV6-6	TRBJ1-4	-	TGTGCCAGCAGTTCCCACTCTGCAACTAATGAAAAACTGTTTTTT	CASSSHSATNEKLFF
-	TRBV30	TRBJ1-3	TRBD1	TGTGCCTGGAGTACGGAAAGGACAGGGAGCTCTGGAAACACCATATATTTT	CAWSTERTGSSGNTIYF
-	TRBV7-2	TRBJ1-1	-	TGTGCCAGCAGCTTAGGCCGGAGGGGGAACACTGAAGCTTTCTTT	CASSLGRRGNTEAFF
-	TRBV14	TRBJ2-4	TRBD2	TGTGCCAGCAACCAAGACCTAGCGGGCCTTCAGTACTTC	CASNQDLAGLQYF
few	TRBV5-8	TRBJ2-2	-	TGTGCCAGAGGGGCCTCAAACGCCGTTCAGCGCGTGGACACCGGGGAGCTGTTTTTT	CARGASNAVQRVDTGELFF
-	TRBV7-8	TRBJ2-1	-	TGTGCCAGCAGCTTAGCCGAGGAGGACGAGCAGTTCTTC	CASSLAEEDEQFF
-	TRBV13	TRBJ2-3	TRBD1	TGTGCCAGCAGCTTAAAAAGAGGACAGGGAAACACAGATACGCAGTATTTT	CASSLKRGQGNTDTQYF
-	TRBV10-2	TRBJ1-2	TRBD1	TGCGCCAGCAGTGAAGATCGACAGGGAACAGGCTACACCTTC	CASSEDRQGTGYTF
-	TRBV5-1	TRBJ2-5	-	TGCGCCAGCAGCTTGGGTATGGAGCGGGAGACCCAGTACTTC	CASSLGMERETQYF
-	TRBV9	TRBJ2-1	-	TGTGCCAGCAGCGTAGTCGGGGGATCCTACAATGAGCAGTTCTTC	CASSVVGGSYNEQFF
-	TRBV4-2	TRBJ1-5	TRBD1	TGTGCCAGCAGCCAAGGATGGACAGGGGACAAGCCCCAGCATTTT	CASSQGWTGDKPQHF
-	TRBV7-8	TRBJ1-4	-	TGTGCCAGCAGCGAGGGTCTTCTTTCTAATGAAAAACTGTTTTTT	CASSEGLLSNEKLFF
once	TRBV30	TRBJ1-1	TRBD1	TGTGCCTGGAGTATGCAGTTCCGCCAACAGGGGTGGACTGAAGCTTTCTTT	CAWSMQFRQQGWTEAFF
few	TRBV7-2	TRBJ2-3	TRBD1	TGTGCCAGCAGCGATTACCAGGGACAGACAGATACGCAGTATTTT	CASSDYQGQTDTQYF
-	TRBV9	TRBJ1-2	-	TGTGCCAGCAGCGTAGAAGGGGCGGTCTATGGCTACACCTTC	CASSVEGAVYGYTF
-	TRBV11-2	TRBJ2-7	TRBD2	TGTGCCAGCAGCTTAGATATCAGGACTAGCGAAGGCGAGCAGTACTTC	CASSLDIRTSEGEQYF